The rows below give T cell receptor beta chains drawn from one sample of a study of identical twins. TCRdb reprocessed the 5' RACE reads with MiXCR, giving one entry per CDR3 protein. The sample holds 1.5 million to 2 million distinct CDR3 sequences, about 32% seen once. Sequencing input: cord blood. The source is a newborn girl in good health. The CDR3 runs from the conserved cysteine through the conserved F or W. The D gene is left open where the match is weak. A row's size may be missing; if present it is once, few, many or a size class.

- - TRBJ2-5 TRBV6-1 CASRDNAGQETQYF
- TRBD2 TRBJ2-7 TRBV29-1 CGARLASYEQYF
many - TRBJ1-2 TRBV4-2 CASSQDSLGPYTF
few TRBD1 TRBJ2-1 TRBV11-2 CASSLERFGQGFGSYNEQFF
- - TRBJ2-7 TRBV7-4 CASSLEGRDALTEQYF
- TRBD2 TRBJ2-3 TRBV12-3/TRBV12-4 CASSSSGRPPDTQYF
many - TRBJ2-6 TRBV9 CASSVSSGANVLTF
- - TRBJ2-3 TRBV4-1 CASSQVLPGDTQYF
few TRBD2 TRBJ2-1 TRBV24-1 CATSDIAGVNEQFF
- TRBD2 TRBJ2-1 TRBV5-6 CASSAAGSGNEQFF
few - TRBJ1-2 TRBV20-1 CSASGLTGYTF
many - TRBJ2-7 TRBV6-2/TRBV6-3 CASSPHDTTYEQYF
- TRBD2 TRBJ2-5 TRBV7-9 CASSLAWTSQGTQYF
few TRBD1 TRBJ1-4 TRBV7-2 CASSTDRGGEKLFF
- - TRBJ2-1 TRBV20-1 CSAKAAVNEQFF
few TRBD2 TRBJ2-7 TRBV29-1 CSVSTSGSEQYF
few - TRBJ1-1 TRBV6-2/TRBV6-3 CASSYRGLLNTEAFF
- TRBD1 TRBJ1-4 TRBV28 CASSRQGAREKLFF
once TRBD2 TRBJ2-2 TRBV2 CASSLQPGLAPARDTGELFF
once TRBD1 TRBJ1-6 TRBV5-1 CASSLGQGYNSPFHF